Below, 26 T cell receptor beta chains from the same sample are listed, as sequenced in a study of T cells in Graves' hyperthyroidism and ophthalmopathy (dated by TCRdb to between 2018 and 2021). Library construction relied on multiplex PCR. Sequencing used an Illumina HiSeq 2000. The TCR beta CDR3 regions were amplified from RNA transcripts. A first-round RT-PCR of the TCR CDR3 used the HTBI primer set with the Qiagen OneStep RT-PCR kit. TCRdb itself trimmed the public reads at Q25 with fastp, ran MiXCR and retained productive beta chains. Records with the same CDR3 protein are collapsed into one entry carrying the most frequent genes and DNA. This sample has fewer than 650,000 distinct CDR3 sequences in its table, and 13% to 15% of those were observed once. The top ten clonotypes cover 7.1% of the sample. Sequenced: blood. All receptors come from a woman in her late teens or twenties with Graves' ophthalmopathy.

In this sample, this clonotype turned up a few times. V is TRBV20-1 and J is TRBJ2-3, with D unresolved. V dropped 3 bases and J dropped 7 bases, with 8 bases sitting between them. Germline lookup yields CDR1 DFQATT and CDR2 SNEGSKA (reference sequence). The CDR3 has 11 residues. CDR3 protein: CSASQAYTQYF. Here the CDR3 DNA reads TGCAGTGCTAGTCAGGCCTATACGCAGTATTTT.

This clonotype was found many times. The rearrangement joins TRBV9 to TRBJ2-7; 9 bases line up with TRBD2. V shed 0 bases and J 2 bases; nucleotides not matched to a gene: 9. From germline, CDR1 is SGDLS and CDR2 YYNGEE. The CDR3 contains 17 residues. This CDR3 is CASSVGSGRSPTYEQYF. DNA for the CDR3: TGTGCCAGCAGCGTAGGGAGCGGGAGGTCTCCCACCTACGAGCAGTACTTC.

Comment on this clonotype: A clone one base away is much larger, so this may be a read error. A read error is likely, as this CDR3 ends without the conserved phenylalanine or tryptophan. This chain joins TRBV29-1 and TRBJ1-1, with 10 positions matching TRBD1. The CDR3 totals 16 residues. V was pared by 7 bases and J by 0 bases, with 11 bases of the junction left unmatched. The germline gives CDR1 SQVTM, CDR2 ANQGSEA. The CDR3 sequence is CSAKALDRGMNTEAFL. CDR3 DNA sequence: TGCAGCGCTAAAGCCCTGGACAGGGGGATGAACACTGAAGCTTTCCTT.

This clonotype was counted between two and nine times. The chain couples TRBV3-1 to TRBJ2-7; 10 bases are a match to TRBD1. V gave up 2 bases and J gave up 6 bases; unmatched junction bases: 4. The CDR3 covers 14 residues. From germline, CDR1 is LGHDT and CDR2 YNNKEL (reference sequence). The CDR3 spells CASSQRGQGSEQYF. CDR3 coding DNA: TGTGCCAGCAGCCAAAGGGGACAGGGGTCCGAGCAGTACTTC.

Ten or more counts support this clonotype. This chain links TRBV28 with TRBJ2-3; D is perhaps TRBD2 (5 bases). The CDR3 runs 13 residues. V was pared by 3 bases and J by 4 bases, with 8 bases between. Germline loops: CDR1 MDHEN, CDR2 SYDVKM. The CDR3 loop is CASSFARADTQYF. In DNA, the CDR3 is TGTGCCAGCAGTTTTGCGCGGGCAGATACGCAGTATTTT.

The chain recombines TRBV5-5 with TRBJ1-2; 7 bases fit TRBD1. This CDR3 has 15 amino acids. V was clipped by 5 bases and J by 5 bases; unmatched bases: 12. Germline values: CDR1 SGHKS, CDR2 YYEKEE (reference sequence). The CDR3 reads CASSPGQSMGYGYTF. CDR3 in DNA: TGTGCCAGCAGTCCGGGACAGTCGATGGGGTATGGCTACACCTTC.

In this sample, this clonotype turned up many times. J is TRBJ2-3 and V is TRBV28; 10 positions match TRBD2. The CDR3 totals 15 residues. Trimming took 4 bases from V and 4 from J; bases not matched to a gene: 5. Germline values: CDR1 MDHEN, CDR2 SYDVKM. CDR3 sequence: CASSWTSGAADTQYF. In DNA form, the CDR3 reads TGTGCCAGCAGTTGGACTAGCGGAGCAGCAGATACGCAGTATTTT.

This clonotype has ten or more counts. The chain is built from TRBV18 and TRBJ2-1; TRBD2 matches at 8 bases. The CDR3 extends over 14 amino acids. Germline V gene lookup returns CDR1 KGHSH and CDR2 LQKENI. V lost 8 bases, J lost 8 bases, and 11 bases stayed unmatched. The chain's CDR3 is CASKLAGTFDEQFF. The CDR3 coding sequence is TGTGCCAGCAAATTAGCGGGAACTTTCGATGAGCAGTTCTTC.

A note on this clonotype: A much larger clone is a single base away; this may be a read error. V and J are TRBV2 and TRBJ1-6; 8 bases map to TRBD1. This CDR3 is 15 amino acids long. CDR1 and CDR2 from the germline V gene are SNHLY and FYNNEI. The CDR3 spells CAGSDPRQGNSPLHF. Written as DNA, the CDR3 is TGTGCCGGCAGTGACCCCAGACAGGGGAATTCACCCCTCCACTTT.

This clonotype was observed many times. The V call is TRBV20-1, the J call TRBJ2-3; D is unclear. Germline V gene lookup returns CDR1 DFQATT and CDR2 SNEGSKA (reference sequence). The CDR3 has 14 amino acids. The ends were cut back, 6 bases at V and 3 bases at J, with 16 bases in the middle. The CDR3 sequence is CSAAVAARTDTQYF. The DNA of the CDR3 is TGCAGTGCCGCGGTCGCGGCAAGAACAGATACGCAGTATTTT.

This clonotype was recorded at least ten times. CDR3 region: CSASGPPAGGPQETQYF. The CDR3 DNA is TGCAGTGCTAGCGGACCCCCAGCGGGAGGGCCCCAAGAGACCCAGTACTTC. The rearrangement links TRBV20-1 to TRBJ2-5; TRBD2 matches 10 bases. Germline V gives CDR1 DFQATT, CDR2 SNEGSKA (reference sequence). V lost 3 bases, J lost 1 base, and 11 bases stayed unmatched. The CDR3 contains 17 residues.

This clonotype occurred many times. The J gene is TRBJ2-5, the V gene TRBV2; the match to TRBD2 covers 9 bases. V dropped 1 base and J dropped 2; count of bases not matched to a gene: 2. Germline V gene sequence: CDR1 SNHLY, CDR2 FYNNEI. The CDR3 sequence is 15 residues long. CDR3 region: CASSEGTSEQETQYF. The CDR3 DNA follows: TGTGCCAGCAGTGAAGGGACTAGCGAGCAAGAGACCCAGTACTTC.

This clonotype was detected a few times. The chain combines TRBV19 with TRBJ2-2; D could derive from TRBD1 or TRBD2 (6 bases each). Germline CDR1 reads LNHDA; CDR2 reads SQIVND (reference sequence). This CDR3 spans 17 amino acids. V was shortened by 5 bases and J by 3 bases, with 19 bases between the two germline ends. The CDR3, as DNA: TGTGCCAGTAGTCTGCGAGGAGGGGGTGCGGACACCGGGGAGCTGTTTTTT. It yields the protein CASSLRGGGADTGELFF.

J is TRBJ2-7 and V is TRBV12-3 or TRBV12-4, with 7 bases fitting TRBD1. V gave up 6 bases and J gave up 2 bases; unmatched junction bases: 13. This CDR3 spans 16 amino acids. CDR3 in amino acids: CASRLYLTGTPYEQYF. The CDR3 DNA follows: TGTGCCAGCAGGTTATACCTGACAGGGACGCCCTACGAGCAGTACTTC.

The gene calls are TRBV28 and TRBJ1-6; D ambiguous. Germline V CDR1 and CDR2: MDHEN, SYDVKM. The CDR3 extends over 12 amino acids. Trimming took off 4 bases at V and 11 bases at J, with 9 bases between the two ends. The CDR3 here is CASSSPATPLHF. CDR3 DNA sequence: TGTGCCAGCAGTTCCCCCGCGACACCCCTCCACTTT. The full variable domain, completed using reference TRBV28 and TRBJ1-6, is DVKVTQSSRYLVKRTGEKVFLECVQDMDHENMFWYRQDPGLGLRLIYFSYDVKMKEKGDIPEGYSVSREKKERFSLILESASTNQTSMYLCASSSPATPLHFGNGTRLTVT.

The chain couples TRBV19 to TRBJ2-1; unclear D gene. CDR1 and CDR2 (germline): LNHDA, SQIVND (reference sequence). This CDR3 comprises 14 residues. V gave up 2 bases and J gave up 3 bases, with 8 bases separating them. This CDR3 is CASSIRFGYNEQFF. CDR3 in DNA: TGTGCCAGTAGTATACGGTTCGGCTACAATGAGCAGTTCTTC.

This clonotype was observed a handful of times. The chain combines TRBV5-4 with TRBJ1-6; D is possibly TRBD1 (5 bases). V lost 4 bases to trimming and J lost 7 bases, with 15 bases between them. Germline-derived CDR1 and CDR2 are SGHNT and YYREEE (reference sequence). CDR3 length equals 15 residues. The CDR3 protein is CASSIDQGGNSPLHF. CDR3 sequence (DNA): TGTGCCAGCAGCATTGATCAGGGTGGAAATTCACCCCTCCACTTT.

The table lists this clonotype with many counts. As DNA, the CDR3 is TGCGCCAGCAGCGTCGGACAGAGCGCCTACAATGAGCAGTTCTTC. Translation gives CASSVGQSAYNEQFF. V is TRBV5-1 and J is TRBJ2-1; D possibly corresponds to TRBD1 (6 bases). The CDR3 contains 15 residues. Germline CDR1 is SGHRS and CDR2 is YFSETQ. V lost 4 bases, J lost 2 bases, and 13 bases lay in between.

There are many counts of this clonotype. The rearrangement joins TRBV7-3 to TRBJ2-7; D not certain. The CDR3 is made up of 13 amino acids. CDR1 and CDR2 (germline): SGHTA, FQGTGA. Trimming cost V 9 bases and J 0 bases, with 12 bases left between them. The CDR3 region has the DNA TGTGCCAGTAGCAAGGGCGACTCCTACGAGCAGTACTTC. Translating it yields CASSKGDSYEQYF.

Only a few counts were recorded for this clonotype. The junction and the germline gene differ at one end; a read error may be behind it. V and J are TRBV20-1 and TRBJ2-5, with no clear D. Per the germline V gene, CDR1 is DFQATT and CDR2 is SNEGSKA (reference sequence). The CDR3 length is 13 residues. The CDR3 DNA reads as TGCAGTGCTAGAGGCGACAAACAAGGGACCCAGTACTTC. Translating gives CSARGDKQGTQYF.

As to this clonotype: This sequence may be a read error, since a much larger clone differs from it by one base. The CDR3 ends on some other residue instead of the conserved phenylalanine or tryptophan, so this is likely a read error. This chain joins TRBV20-1 and TRBJ2-7; 11 bases are shared with TRBD1. V shed 3 bases, J shed 4 bases, and the junction held 2 bases outside the gene matches. Germline lookup yields CDR1 DFQATT and CDR2 SNEGSKA (reference sequence). The CDR3 loop spans 13 amino acids. CDR3 region: CSARWDRGYEQYL. The CDR3 DNA sequence: TGCAGTGCTAGGTGGGACAGGGGGTACGAGCAGTACCTC.

The chain recombines TRBV3-1 with TRBJ2-1; TRBD1 or TRBD2 may be the D gene (5 bases each). CDR3 length: 14 residues. Germline lookup yields CDR1 LGHDT and CDR2 YNNKEL (reference sequence). The V end lost 0 bases, the J end lost 9 bases, and 12 bases lay between the germline ends. The CDR3 is CASSQEGAGPEQFF. CDR3 sequence (DNA): TGTGCCAGCAGCCAAGAAGGGGCGGGCCCTGAGCAGTTCTTC.

This clonotype has a handful of counts. The chain's CDR3 is CASSQDRTGSAEAFF. For the CDR3, the DNA is TGCGCCAGCAGCCAAGATCGGACAGGGTCGGCTGAAGCTTTCTTT. This chain joins TRBV4-3 and TRBJ1-1; 8 positions match TRBD1. The V gene's germline CDR1 is LGHNA and CDR2 YSLEER. The CDR3 length is 15 residues. Trimming cost V 0 bases and J 6 bases; bases outside gene matches: 6.

This clonotype occurred many times. The V call is TRBV11-2, the J call TRBJ1-1; TRBD1 is a possible D gene (6 bases). The CDR3 has 12 amino acids. The germline V and J ends were trimmed by 0 bases and 10 bases, with 9 bases remaining between them. Germline CDR1 and CDR2: SGHAT and FQNNGV. The CDR3 nucleotides are TGTGCCAGCAGCTTAGAGGGGGCTGGAGCTTTCTTT. Its translation: CASSLEGAGAFF.

This clonotype was counted at least ten times. The CDR3 sequence is CASSRLLGDTGELFF. In DNA, the CDR3 is TGTGCCAGCAGCCGCCTTTTGGGAGACACCGGGGAGCTGTTTTTT. J is TRBJ2-2 and V is TRBV28, with a weak D call TRBD2 (5 bases). CDR1 and CDR2 (germline): MDHEN, SYDVKM. The CDR3 runs 15 residues. V was pared by 6 bases and J by 3 bases, with 14 bases between.

This clonotype has at least ten counts. The chain employs TRBV12-3 or TRBV12-4 and TRBJ2-3; 8 positions match TRBD2. This CDR3 spans 16 amino acids. V gave up 2 bases and J gave up 3 bases; unmatched junction bases: 7. CDR3 in DNA: TGTGCCAGCAGTTTATTTGTGTCTAGCGGGACAGATACGCAGTATTTT. Translated, it gives CASSLFVSSGTDTQYF.